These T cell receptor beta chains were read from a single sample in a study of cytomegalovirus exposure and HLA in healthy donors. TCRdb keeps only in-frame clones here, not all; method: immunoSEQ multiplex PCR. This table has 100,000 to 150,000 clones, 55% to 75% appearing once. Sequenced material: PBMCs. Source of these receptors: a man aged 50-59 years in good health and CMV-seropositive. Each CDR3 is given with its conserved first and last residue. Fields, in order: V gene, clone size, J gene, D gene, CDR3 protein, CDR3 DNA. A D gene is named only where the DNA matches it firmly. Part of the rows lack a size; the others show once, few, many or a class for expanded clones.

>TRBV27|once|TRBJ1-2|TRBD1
CASRSQGASFGYTF
TGTGCCAGCAGGTCGCAGGGGGCAAGCTTTGGCTACACCTTC
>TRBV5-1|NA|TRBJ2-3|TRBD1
CASSLDDRGTDTQYF
TGCGCCAGCAGCTTGGATGACAGGGGCACAGATACGCAGTATTTT
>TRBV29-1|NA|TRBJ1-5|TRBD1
CSVAAGGNNQPQHF
TGCAGCGTTGCGGCAGGGGGCAACAATCAGCCCCAGCATTTT
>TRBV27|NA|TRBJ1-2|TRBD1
CASSSWTGSAGSYGYTF
TGTGCCAGCAGTTCCTGGACAGGGTCGGCGGGCTCTTATGGCTACACCTTC
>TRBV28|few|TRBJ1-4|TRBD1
CASSVLDRIRKKLFF
TGTGCCAGCAGTGTTCTGGACAGGATTAGGAAAAAACTGTTTTTT
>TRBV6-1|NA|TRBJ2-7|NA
CASSTRDSYEQYF
TGTGCCAGCAGTACACGGGACTCCTACGAGCAGTACTTC
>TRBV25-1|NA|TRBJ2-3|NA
CASSESGRNTQYF
TGTGCCAGCAGTGAATCGGGGAGAAATACGCAGTATTTT
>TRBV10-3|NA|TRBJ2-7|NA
CAISESLNEQYF
TGTGCCATCAGTGAGTCGCTGAACGAGCAGTACTTC
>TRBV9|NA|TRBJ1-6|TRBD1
CASSPRQGNSPLHF
TGTGCCAGCAGCCCTCGACAGGGTAATTCACCCCTCCACTTT
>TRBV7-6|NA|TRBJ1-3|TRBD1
CASSPRTGSGNTIYF
TGTGCCAGCAGCCCTCGGACAGGCTCTGGAAACACCATATATTTT
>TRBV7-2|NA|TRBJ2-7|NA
CASSAWTNPYEQYF
TGTGCCAGCAGCGCCTGGACTAACCCCTACGAGCAGTACTTC
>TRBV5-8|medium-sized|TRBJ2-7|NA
CASSFRGDKDNDEQYF
TGTGCCAGCAGCTTCAGGGGGGACAAGGACAACGACGAGCAGTACTTC
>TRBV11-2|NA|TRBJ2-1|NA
CASSRGLDEQFF
TGTGCCAGCAGCAGGGGACTCGATGAGCAGTTCTTC
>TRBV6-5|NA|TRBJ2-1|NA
CASSYGGVQGDNEQFF
TGTGCCAGCAGTTACGGCGGCGTACAGGGAGACAATGAGCAGTTCTTC
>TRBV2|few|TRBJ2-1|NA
CASKAGAINNEQFF
TGTGCCAGCAAGGCGGGGGCCATCAACAATGAGCAGTTCTTC
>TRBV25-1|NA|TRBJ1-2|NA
CASSAWGADYGYTF
TGTGCCAGCAGCGCCTGGGGCGCGGACTATGGCTACACCTTC
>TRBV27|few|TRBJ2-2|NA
CASSLLGRITGELFF
TGTGCCAGCAGTTTACTCGGGAGAATCACCGGGGAGCTGTTTTTT
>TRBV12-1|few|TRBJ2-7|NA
CANTRTGACEQYF
TGTGCCAATACTCGGACAGGGGCATGCGAGCAGTACTTC
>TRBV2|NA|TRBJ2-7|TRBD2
CASILAGGPYEQYF
TGTGCCAGCATTTTAGCGGGAGGGCCTTACGAGCAGTACTTC
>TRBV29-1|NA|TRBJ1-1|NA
CSVGPRAVTEAFF
TGCAGCGTAGGACCGAGGGCCGTGACTGAAGCTTTCTTT
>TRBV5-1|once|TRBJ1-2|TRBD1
CASSVTGGRNYGYTF
TGCGCCAGCAGCGTGACAGGGGGGAGGAACTATGGCTACACCTTC
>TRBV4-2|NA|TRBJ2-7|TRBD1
CASSQGQGGSGEQYF
TGTGCCAGCAGCCAAGGACAGGGGGGGTCGGGCGAGCAGTACTTC
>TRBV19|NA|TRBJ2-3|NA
CASSLTGEVTDTQYF
TGTGCCAGTAGTCTAACAGGGGAGGTAACAGATACGCAGTATTTT
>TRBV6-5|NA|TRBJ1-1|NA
CASSLDRTYTEAFF
TGTGCCAGCAGCCTCGACAGGACGTACACTGAAGCTTTCTTT
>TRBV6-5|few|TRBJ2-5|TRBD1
CASGQAGETQYF
TGTGCCAGCGGACAGGCCGGGGAGACCCAGTACTTC
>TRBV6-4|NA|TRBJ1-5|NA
CASSRGSGQPQHF
TGTGCCAGCAGTAGGGGGTCCGGTCAGCCCCAGCATTTT
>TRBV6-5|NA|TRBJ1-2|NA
CASSYSKGQLRGYTF
TGTGCCAGCAGTTACTCGAAGGGACAATTGCGTGGCTACACCTTC
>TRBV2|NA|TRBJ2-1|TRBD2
CASSEAGAIDEQFF
TGTGCCAGCAGTGAGGCGGGAGCCATCGATGAGCAGTTCTTC
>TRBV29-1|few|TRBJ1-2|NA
CSATAGARNYGYTF
TGCAGCGCCACCGCAGGGGCTCGTAACTATGGCTACACCTTC
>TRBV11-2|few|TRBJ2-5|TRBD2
CASSPSGGPQETQYF
TGTGCCAGCAGCCCGAGCGGGGGGCCCCAAGAGACCCAGTACTTC
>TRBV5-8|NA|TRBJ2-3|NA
CASSWGGMGTQYF
TGTGCCAGCAGCTGGGGGGGCATGGGTACGCAGTATTTT
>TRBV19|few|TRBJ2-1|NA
CASTPGEQSRQFF
TGTGCCAGTACCCCCGGAGAACAATCGAGGCAGTTCTTC
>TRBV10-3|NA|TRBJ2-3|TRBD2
CAISAAGGTDTQYF
TGTGCCATCAGTGCAGCGGGAGGCACAGATACGCAGTATTTT
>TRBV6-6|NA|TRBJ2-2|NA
CASTRGSGELFF
TGTGCCAGTACAAGGGGGTCCGGGGAGCTGTTTTTT
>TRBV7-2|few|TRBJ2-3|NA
CASSSSPDTQYF
TGTGCCAGCAGCTCTAGTCCAGATACGCAGTATTTT
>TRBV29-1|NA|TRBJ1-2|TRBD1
CSVEGPLQGAQGYGYTF
TGCAGCGTTGAAGGGCCATTACAGGGGGCGCAGGGCTATGGCTACACCTTC
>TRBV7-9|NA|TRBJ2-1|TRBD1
CASSPWDSQLNNEQFF
TGTGCCAGCAGCCCCTGGGACAGCCAACTTAACAATGAGCAGTTCTTC
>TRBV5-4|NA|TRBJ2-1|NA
CASSPRGGTYNEQFF
TGTGCCAGCAGCCCGAGGGGCGGGACGTACAATGAGCAGTTCTTC
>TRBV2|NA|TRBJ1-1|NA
CASSLPRDRPNTEAFF
TGTGCCAGCAGTCTTCCCCGGGATAGGCCGAACACTGAAGCTTTCTTT
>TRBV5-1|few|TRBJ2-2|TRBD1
CASSFSPPTGNGGELFF
TGCGCCAGCAGCTTTTCCCCCCCGACAGGGAACGGCGGGGAGCTGTTTTTT
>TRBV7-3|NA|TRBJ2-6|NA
CASSQRTGPGANVLTF
TGTGCCAGCAGCCAGAGAACAGGGCCCGGGGCCAACGTCCTGACTTTC
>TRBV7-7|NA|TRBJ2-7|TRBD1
CASSLGPGQSYEQYF
TGTGCCAGCAGCTTAGGCCCGGGACAGTCCTACGAGCAGTACTTC
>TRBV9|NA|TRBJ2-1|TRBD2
CASSKGGSSYNEQFF
TGTGCCAGCAGTAAGGGCGGGAGCTCCTACAATGAGCAGTTCTTC
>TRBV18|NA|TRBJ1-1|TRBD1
CASSALQGPYTEAFF
TGTGCCAGCTCAGCTTTACAGGGGCCCTACACTGAAGCTTTCTTT
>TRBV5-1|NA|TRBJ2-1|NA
CASSLDYGRLGIEQFF
TGCGCCAGCAGCTTGGATTACGGCCGGCTCGGGATAGAGCAGTTCTTC
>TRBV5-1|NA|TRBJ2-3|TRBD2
CASSSGGLSATSTDTQYF
TGCGCCAGCAGCTCCGGGGGACTAAGCGCTACTAGCACAGATACGCAGTATTTT
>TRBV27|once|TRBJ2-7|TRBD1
CASSSGQPGQGSYEQYF
TGTGCCAGCAGTTCCGGGCAACCGGGACAGGGATCCTACGAGCAGTACTTC